These T cell receptor beta chains were read from a single sample in a study of response to subunit inactivated influenza vaccine. TCRdb itself ran the RT-PCR reads through MiXCR, one entry per CDR3 protein. The sample records more than 450,000 distinct CDR3 sequences, approximately 10% being singletons. The sample in question was PBMCs from blood, obtained on the day of vaccination. The source is a man over 45 who received an inactivated influenza vaccine. Both conserved end residues are part of each CDR3. A clone size is listed for some rows: how often the clone was seen (once, few, many), or a class if it is expanded.

V: TRBV5-4
size: many
CDR3: CASSLDGLAGVGETQYF

V: TRBV5-1
size: few
CDR3: CASSTGTSGVYEQYF

V: TRBV10-3
size: -
CDR3: CAISVMVGLAYEQYF

V: TRBV12-3/TRBV12-4
size: few
CDR3: CASSRTVGVTQYF

V: TRBV12-3/TRBV12-4
size: few
CDR3: CASSFWEGVGTQYF

V: TRBV5-6
size: many
CDR3: CASSWWTVAYGYTF

V: TRBV20-1
size: many
CDR3: CTLPGQGFATEAFF

V: TRBV20-1
size: few
CDR3: CSATTRTASSYNEQFF

V: TRBV7-2
size: few
CDR3: CASSLFFGNTEAFF

V: TRBV7-2
size: -
CDR3: CASSPRTGANNEQFF

V: TRBV28
size: -
CDR3: CASQTGAGSNEQFF

V: TRBV9
size: few
CDR3: CASSTDWEGNTIYF

V: TRBV5-1
size: -
CDR3: CASSLEVGVGELFF

V: TRBV7-9
size: many
CDR3: CASSPGRIRYNEQFF

V: TRBV12-3/TRBV12-4
size: -
CDR3: CASSLASGPQETQYF

V: TRBV7-9
size: -
CDR3: CASSLGTNRDTQYF

V: TRBV3-1
size: few
CDR3: CASSPTSGRPKDYEQYF

V: TRBV6-1
size: many
CDR3: CASSLGRYTGELFF

V: TRBV7-8
size: -
CDR3: CASSIRQETQYF

V: TRBV12-3/TRBV12-4
size: many
CDR3: CASSSGEGGSYNEQFF

V: TRBV5-1
size: few
CDR3: CASRPSNYGYTF

V: TRBV4-1
size: -
CDR3: CASSQEWDEDYEQYF

V: TRBV18
size: -
CDR3: CASSPGLSGIQYF

V: TRBV9
size: few
CDR3: CASSVEERGGQETQYF

V: TRBV5-1
size: many
CDR3: CASSPGTSGSRDEQYF

V: TRBV24-1
size: few
CDR3: CATSEPGLTTDTQYF

V: TRBV14
size: few
CDR3: CASSHLDRYQETQYF

V: TRBV18
size: few
CDR3: CASSLTQGSRAEAFF

V: TRBV6-1
size: few
CDR3: CASSEASSGGVSQYF

V: TRBV25-1
size: many
CDR3: CASMPPGQGYNEQFF

V: TRBV27
size: -
CDR3: CASSLSGVQGSMGTGELFF

V: TRBV5-1
size: -
CDR3: CASSFQLGPDEQFF

V: TRBV7-8
size: few
CDR3: CASSLGGGSRVDEQFF

V: TRBV7-9
size: few
CDR3: CASGTPGHSWETQYF

V: TRBV12-3/TRBV12-4
size: many
CDR3: CASSFMGDTQYF

V: TRBV3-1
size: -
CDR3: CASSLGGNSGQYF

V: TRBV20-1
size: -
CDR3: CSARDMGEKLFF

V: TRBV5-1
size: many
CDR3: CASSTVTGSFFYEQYF

V: TRBV3-1
size: few
CDR3: CASSPDRNEQFF

V: TRBV29-1
size: few
CDR3: CSVDGVQGYVEQFF

V: TRBV5-5
size: few
CDR3: CASSWTDKHIETQYF

V: TRBV3-1
size: -
CDR3: CASRDDREGVQYF